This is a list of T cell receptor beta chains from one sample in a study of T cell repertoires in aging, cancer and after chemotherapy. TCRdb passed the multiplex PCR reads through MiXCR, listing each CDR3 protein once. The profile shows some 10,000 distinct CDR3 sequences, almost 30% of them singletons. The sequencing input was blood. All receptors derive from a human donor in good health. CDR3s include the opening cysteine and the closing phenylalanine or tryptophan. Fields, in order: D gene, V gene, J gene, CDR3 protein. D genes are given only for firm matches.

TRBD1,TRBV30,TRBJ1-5,CAWSGQGAVQPQHF
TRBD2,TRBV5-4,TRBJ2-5,CASSSPRRSGREETQYF
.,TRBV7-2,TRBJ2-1,CASSLAASGTYNEQFF
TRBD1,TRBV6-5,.,CASSPPLDRGATQYF
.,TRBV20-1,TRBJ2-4,CSARKPGIEGNIQYF
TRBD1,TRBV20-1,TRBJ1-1,CSAAPPGTGVGAFF
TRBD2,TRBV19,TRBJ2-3,CASSIGAGAFTDTQYF
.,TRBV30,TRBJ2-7,CAWSKVLNYEQYF
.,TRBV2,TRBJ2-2,CASSELELPGELFF
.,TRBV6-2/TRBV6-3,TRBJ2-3,CASSYASSVGFGSTDTQYF
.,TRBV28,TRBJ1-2,CASRRTAIGYGYTF
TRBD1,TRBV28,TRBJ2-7,CASSVDRVHEQYF
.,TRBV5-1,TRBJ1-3,CASSLGSSGNTIYF
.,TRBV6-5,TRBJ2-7,CASRGTRRGEQYF
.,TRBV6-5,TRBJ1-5,CASSSGSHGLNQPQHF
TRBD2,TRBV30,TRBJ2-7,CAWSVLRTSGEFSYEQYF
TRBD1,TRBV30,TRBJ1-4,CAWTAQGQPTEKLFF
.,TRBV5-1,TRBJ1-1,CASSWGGNTEAFF
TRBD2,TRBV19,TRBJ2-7,CASSRSGGFYEQYF
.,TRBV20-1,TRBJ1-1,CSARARGRTEAFF
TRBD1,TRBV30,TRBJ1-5,CAWTLGSISGGPTNQPQHF
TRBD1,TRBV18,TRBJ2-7,CASSPWTGGGYEQYF
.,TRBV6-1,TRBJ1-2,CASTYTGPYGYTF
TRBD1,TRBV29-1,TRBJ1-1,CSVERQGSGTEAFF